The entry below describes one TCR beta chain. The protocol was immunoSEQ multiplex PCR, while the TCRdb copy is restricted to in-frame clones and leaves out a portion. The table includes about 77,000 clones, about 85% detected once. The data were obtained in a study of OX40 agonist ivuxolimab in advanced cancers. At the level of the study: Previous treatment with anti-PD-1, anti-PD-L1 or anti-CTLA-4 therapy was allowed; 40% had received some.

The sequences come from CD4+ or CD8+ T cells sorted from blood, collected in a trial of the OX40 agonist ivuxolimab. The TCR was taken from an adult with an advanced solid tumor such as melanoma, head and neck, liver or kidney cancer.

The CDR3 sequence: CASSQLQGVSPLHF. DNA of the CDR3: TGTGCCAGCAGCCAACTCCAGGGGGTTTCACCCCTCCACTTT. This chain joins TRBV14 and TRBJ1-6, with 7 bases lining up with TRBD1. CDR1 is SGHDN and CDR2 is FVKESK in the germline V gene. Unmatched junction bases numbered 4, after V lost 2 bases and J lost 9 bases. This CDR3 is 14 amino acids long.